This T cell receptor beta chain was sequenced in a study of cytomegalovirus exposure and HLA in healthy donors. With 3 bases removed from V and 1 base from J, the gap between germline ends came to 10 bases. CDR3 length: 14 residues. CDR1 and CDR2 from the germline V gene are SGHNT and YYREEE (reference sequence). Turning to this clone: The antigen remains undetermined.

PCR used 60 Vbeta primers and 13 Jbeta primers. The assay was immunoSEQ multiplex PCR, and TCRdb's table has in-frame clones only and misses some. The sample contains some 200,000 clones, about 83% of which appear only once. Study-wide findings and caveats: According to the study, roughly 160 TCR beta chains were cytomegalovirus-associated.

The sequenced sample consisted of PBMCs. The sequence came from a girl aged 10 to 17 in good health and CMV-seronegative. The rearrangement links TRBV5-4 to TRBJ2-5; weak D call: TRBD2 (6 bases). The DNA for the CDR3 is TGTGCCAGCAGCTCGACTAGTAGCCAAGAGACCCAGTACTTC. Translating gives CASSSTSSQETQYF.